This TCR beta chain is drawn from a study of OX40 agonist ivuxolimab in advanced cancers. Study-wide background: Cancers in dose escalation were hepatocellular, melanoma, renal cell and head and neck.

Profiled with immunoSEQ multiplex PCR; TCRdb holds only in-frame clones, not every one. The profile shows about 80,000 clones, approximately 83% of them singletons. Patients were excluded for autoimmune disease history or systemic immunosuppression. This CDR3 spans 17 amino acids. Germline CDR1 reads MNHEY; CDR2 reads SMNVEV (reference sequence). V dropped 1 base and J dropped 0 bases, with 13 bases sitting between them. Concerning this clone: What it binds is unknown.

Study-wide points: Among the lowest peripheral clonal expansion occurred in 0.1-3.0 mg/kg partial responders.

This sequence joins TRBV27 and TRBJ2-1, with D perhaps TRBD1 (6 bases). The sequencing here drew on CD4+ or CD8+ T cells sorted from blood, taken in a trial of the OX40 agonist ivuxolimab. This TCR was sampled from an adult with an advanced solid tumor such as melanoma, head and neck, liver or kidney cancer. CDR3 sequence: CASSLLGGGRSYNEQFF. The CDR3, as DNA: TGTGCCAGCAGTTTATTAGGGGGTGGACGCTCCTACAATGAGCAGTTCTTC.